These 4 T cell receptor beta chains came from one sample sequenced in a study of CD8 T cells in cerebrospinal fluid in Alzheimer's disease. TCRdb reworked the 10x single-cell sequencing reads into one entry per CDR3 protein, no DNA. The sample includes 1,500 to 2,000 distinct CDR3 sequences. Sample: cerebrospinal fluid. Receptors were obtained from a human donor in good health.

This clonotype is deemed medium-sized by its frequency. V is TRBV28 and J is TRBJ2-1; with no DNA, the TCRdb D assignment of TRBD2 cannot be verified. The CDR3 length is 13 residues. The V gene's germline CDR1 is MDHEN and CDR2 SYDVKM. CDR3 sequence reads: CASSLDPTSPAAF.

This rearrangement joins TRBV19 to TRBJ1-1; TCRdb's D call of TRBD1 is untestable without DNA. The CDR3 loop spans 16 amino acids. Germline CDR1 reads LNHDA; CDR2 reads SQIVND (reference sequence). CDR3 residues: CASRPDRVSPNTEAFF.

Judged by frequency, this clonotype is medium-sized. The chain joins TRBV4-2 to TRBJ2-3; TCRdb picks TRBD1, but there is no DNA to check that call. The CDR3 contains 13 residues. The germline V gene has CDR1 LGHNA and CDR2 YNFKEQ. The CDR3 is CASSSRATDTQYF.

This clonotype counts as medium-sized by frequency. The chain employs TRBV21-1 and TRBJ2-3; TCRdb's D call of TRBD1 is untestable without DNA. TRBV21-1 has pseudogene status. This CDR3 has 18 residues. The CDR3 loop is CASSIGQVFPGNTDTQYF.